This T cell receptor (beta chain) is from a study of T cell repertoires and Cas9 in healthy adults (dated by TCRdb to 2016 to 2019). Regarding the study in general: Within the CD4 and CD8 compartments, the researchers characterized SpCas9-reactive T cells in terms of multi-effector potency, cytotoxicity and lineage determination. This study looked at whether people already carry T cell immunity to the Streptococcus pyogenes Cas9 nuclease (SpCas9), the enzyme used in CRISPR gene editing. Study-wide conclusions, independent of this receptor: SpCas9-reactive regulatory T cells were reported to mitigate proliferation and function of SpCas9-reactive effector T cells in vitro.

On this clone: The specificity of this receptor is unknown. No much larger clone is present one base from it, and per-base qualities are unavailable.

Donors were healthy humans. The method behind the library was the immunoSEQ multiplex PCR assay. This immuneACCESS table, as held by TCRdb, lists in-frame sequences with V and J called but not all clones. Of the missing ones, under half trace to an unresolved V gene in checked studies; the others have no known cause. Recorded for this sample are around 15,000 clones; 89% of them occurred a single time. The ten largest clones represent around 1.9% of the sample. CDR1 is given as ENHRY and CDR2 as SYGVKD, both from the germline V gene. Trimming takes 4 bases from V and 8 bases from J, and the germline ends sit 11 bases apart. Including cysteine and phenylalanine, the CDR3 has 12 amino acids. CDR3 DNA is the only sequence kept; it has 36 bases, read in frame from the first base.

Specimen: Tregs (CD4+, CD25+, CD127-, CD137-, CD154-) from PBMCs; culture status not recorded. The rearrangement joined TRBV10-3 to TRBJ1-2, with a weak D call of TRBD1 (5 bases match). This sequence was found in a human donor in good health. DNA sequence: TGTGCCATCAGTGTGGGGACGGTAGGCTACACCTTC. Translated, this is CAISVGTVGYTF.